This is a list of T cell receptor beta chains from one sample in a study of blood T cell repertoires in COVID-19. TCRdb keeps only in-frame clones here, not all; method: immunoSEQ multiplex PCR. The data show under 250,000 clones, with about nine tenths seen just once and around 6.5% held by the top ten. Sequences were obtained from peripheral blood. These receptors came from a man in his sixties who had recovered from COVID-19. The CDR3 runs from the conserved cysteine through the conserved F or W. The order of the fields is clone size, D gene, J gene, V gene, CDR3 DNA, CDR3 protein. The D gene is left open where the match is weak. Clone size, where shown, is once, few, many, or a class for clones that have expanded.

once	.	TRBJ1-2	TRBV19	TGTGCCAGTAGTATCAATAGCAGGGTCGGGAACTATGGCTACACCTTC	CASSINSRVGNYGYTF
.	.	TRBJ2-3	TRBV5-1	TGCGCCAGCAGCTACGGGGAGGGCCGGGGGCTCACAGATACGCAGTATTTT	CASSYGEGRGLTDTQYF
few	TRBD1	TRBJ1-6	TRBV19	TGTGCCAGTAGTATGGACAGGGGTGGTTCACCCCTCCACTTT	CASSMDRGGSPLHF
.	.	TRBJ1-1	TRBV6-1	TGTGCCAGCAGTGAAAGGTGGGCAGTCGAGAACACTGAAGCTTTCTTT	CASSERWAVENTEAFF
.	.	TRBJ2-3	TRBV28	TGTGCCAGCAGTTCCTCCCCGGGTAAGCAGTATTTT	CASSSSPGKQYF
few	.	TRBJ2-6	TRBV7-9	TGTGCCAGCAGCTTCATTAGCTCTGGGGCCAACGTCCTGACTTTC	CASSFISSGANVLTF
once	.	TRBJ2-5	TRBV9	TGTGCCAGCAGCGTAGGAGGATACCAAGAGACCCAGTACTTC	CASSVGGYQETQYF
.	TRBD1	TRBJ2-7	TRBV19	TGTGCCAGTAGTATCCGCAGGGGGAGCTCCTACGAGCAGTACTTC	CASSIRRGSSYEQYF
.	TRBD2	TRBJ2-2	TRBV9	TGTGCCAGCAGCGTAGGAGGGGAGGGCGGGGAGCTGTTTTTT	CASSVGGEGGELFF
.	.	TRBJ1-1	TRBV29-1	TGCAGCGTTGGACACTTTGAAGCTTTCTTT	CSVGHFEAFF
.	.	TRBJ2-7	TRBV19	TGTGCCAGTAGTGCCTACAGGGATTCTTACGAGCAGTACTTC	CASSAYRDSYEQYF
.	TRBD1	TRBJ2-3	TRBV9	TGTGCCAGCAGCCCAGGGACAGGGGGCACAGATACGCAGTATTTT	CASSPGTGGTDTQYF
.	.	TRBJ1-1	TRBV18	TGTGCCAGCTCACCACGGGCCCCCGAGAGGGCTGAAGCTTTCTTT	CASSPRAPERAEAFF
.	TRBD2	TRBJ2-7	TRBV6-1	TGTGCCAGCAGTGAAGGTAGCGGGGCCCCCTACGAGCAGTACTTC	CASSEGSGAPYEQYF
.	TRBD2	TRBJ2-3	TRBV28	TGTGCCAGCAGTTTATACCCTAGCGGGAGGACAGATACGCAGTATTTT	CASSLYPSGRTDTQYF
.	.	TRBJ2-5	TRBV7-6	TGTGCCAGCAGAGATAGCGGCCAAAGGACCCAGTACTTC	CASRDSGQRTQYF
.	TRBD1	TRBJ2-6	TRBV27	TGTGCCAGCAGTTCGGGACAGTTTATCTCTGGGGCCAACGTCCTGACTTTC	CASSSGQFISGANVLTF